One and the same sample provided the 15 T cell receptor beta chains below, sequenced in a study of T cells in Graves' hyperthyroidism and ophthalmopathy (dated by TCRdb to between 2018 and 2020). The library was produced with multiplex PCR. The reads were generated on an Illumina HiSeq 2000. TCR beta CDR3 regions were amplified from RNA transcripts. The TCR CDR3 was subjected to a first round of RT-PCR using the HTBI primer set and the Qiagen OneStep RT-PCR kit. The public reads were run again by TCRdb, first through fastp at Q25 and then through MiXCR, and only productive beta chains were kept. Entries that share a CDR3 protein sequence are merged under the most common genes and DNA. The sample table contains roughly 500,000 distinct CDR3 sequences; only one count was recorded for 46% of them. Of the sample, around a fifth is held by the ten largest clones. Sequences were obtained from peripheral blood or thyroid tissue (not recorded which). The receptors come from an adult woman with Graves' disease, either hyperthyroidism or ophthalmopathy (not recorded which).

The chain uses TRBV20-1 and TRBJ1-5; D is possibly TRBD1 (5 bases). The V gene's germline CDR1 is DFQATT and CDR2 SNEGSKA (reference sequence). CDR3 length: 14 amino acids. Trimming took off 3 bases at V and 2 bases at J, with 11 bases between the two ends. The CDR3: CSASLTVGNQPQHF. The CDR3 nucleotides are TGCAGTGCTAGCCTGACAGTGGGCAATCAGCCCCAGCATTTT.

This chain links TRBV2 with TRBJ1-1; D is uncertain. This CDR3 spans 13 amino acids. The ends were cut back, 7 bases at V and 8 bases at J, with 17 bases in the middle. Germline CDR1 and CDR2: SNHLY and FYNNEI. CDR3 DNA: TGTGCCAGCACCCCACTAGACTTAGAAGAAGCTTTCTTT. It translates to CASTPLDLEEAFF.

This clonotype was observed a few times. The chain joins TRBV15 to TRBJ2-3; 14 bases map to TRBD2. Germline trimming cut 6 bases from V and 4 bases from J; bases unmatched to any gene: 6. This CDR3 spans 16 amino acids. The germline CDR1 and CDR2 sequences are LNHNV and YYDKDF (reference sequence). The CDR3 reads CATSAGTSGSADTQYF. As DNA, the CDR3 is TGTGCCACCAGTGCCGGGACTAGCGGGAGCGCAGATACGCAGTATTTT.

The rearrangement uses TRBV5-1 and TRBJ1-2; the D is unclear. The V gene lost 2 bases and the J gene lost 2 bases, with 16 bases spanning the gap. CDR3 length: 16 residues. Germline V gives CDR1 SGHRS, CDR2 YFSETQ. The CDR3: CASSFAGLSHNYGYTF. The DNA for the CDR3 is TGCGCCAGCAGCTTTGCAGGCCTAAGTCACAACTATGGCTACACCTTC.

DNA for the CDR3: TGTGCCAGCAGTTTACAGTCTTGGGGCAACTATGGCTACACCTTC. Translated: CASSLQSWGNYGYTF. This sequence joins TRBV28 and TRBJ1-2, with a possible D match to TRBD1 (5 bases). The CDR3 spans 15 residues. The germline V gene has CDR1 MDHEN and CDR2 SYDVKM. Trimming shortened V by 2 bases and J by 2 bases, and 12 bases separated the two germline ends.

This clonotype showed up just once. The CDR3 loop is CASRLTEFEAFF. The CDR3, as DNA: TGTGCCAGCAGATTGACCGAATTTGAAGCTTTCTTT. The chain uses TRBV6-1 and TRBJ1-1; D gene unclear. The CDR3 contains 12 residues. V lost 6 bases and J lost 7, with 12 bases in between. Looked up from germline, CDR1 is MNHNS and CDR2 is SASEGT.

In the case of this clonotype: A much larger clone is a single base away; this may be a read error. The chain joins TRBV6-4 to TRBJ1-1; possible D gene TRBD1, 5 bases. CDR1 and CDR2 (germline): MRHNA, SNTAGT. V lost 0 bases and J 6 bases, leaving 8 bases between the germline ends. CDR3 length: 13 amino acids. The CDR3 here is CASSDSGGAEAFF. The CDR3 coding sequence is TGTGCCAGCAGTGACTCCGGGGGTGCTGAAGCTTTCTTT.

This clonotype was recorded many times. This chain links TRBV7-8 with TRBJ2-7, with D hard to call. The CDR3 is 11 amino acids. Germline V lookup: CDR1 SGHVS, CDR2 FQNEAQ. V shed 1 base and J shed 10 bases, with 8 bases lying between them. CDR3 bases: TGTGCCAGCAGCTTAGATTTGAAACAGTACTTC. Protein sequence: CASSLDLKQYF.

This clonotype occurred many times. As DNA, the CDR3 is TGCAGTGCTCCCCCGACTAGCGGGGTCCCCTACGAGCAGTACTTC. Translation gives CSAPPTSGVPYEQYF. V and J are TRBV20-1 and TRBJ2-7, with TRBD2 identical over 11 bases. CDR3 length equals 15 residues. Germline assignment: CDR1 DFQATT and CDR2 SNEGSKA (reference sequence). V dropped 5 bases and J dropped 2; count of bases not matched to a gene: 8.

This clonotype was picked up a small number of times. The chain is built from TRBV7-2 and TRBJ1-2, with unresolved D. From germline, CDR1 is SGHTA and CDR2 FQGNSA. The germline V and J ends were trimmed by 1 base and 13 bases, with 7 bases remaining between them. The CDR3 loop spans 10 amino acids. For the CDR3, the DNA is TGTGCCAGCAGCTTAGATACATGCACCTTC. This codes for CASSLDTCTF. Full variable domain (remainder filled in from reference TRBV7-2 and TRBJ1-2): GAGVSQSPSNKVTEKGKDVELRCDPISGHTALYWYRQSLGQGLEFLIYFQGNSAPDKSGLPSDRFSAERTGGSVSTLTIQRTQQEDSAVYLCASSLDTCTFGSGTRLTVV.

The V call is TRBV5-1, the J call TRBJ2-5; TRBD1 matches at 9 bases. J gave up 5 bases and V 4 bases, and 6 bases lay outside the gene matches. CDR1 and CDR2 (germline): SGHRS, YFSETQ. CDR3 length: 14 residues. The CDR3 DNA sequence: TGCGCCAGCAGCCCGAACAGGGGGCGTGAGACCCAGTACTTC. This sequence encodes CASSPNRGRETQYF.

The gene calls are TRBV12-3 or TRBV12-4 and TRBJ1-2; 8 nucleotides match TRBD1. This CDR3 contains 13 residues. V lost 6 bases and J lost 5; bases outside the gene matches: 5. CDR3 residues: CASSSDRAYGYTF. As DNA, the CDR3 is TGTGCCAGCAGCTCGGACAGGGCTTATGGCTACACCTTC.

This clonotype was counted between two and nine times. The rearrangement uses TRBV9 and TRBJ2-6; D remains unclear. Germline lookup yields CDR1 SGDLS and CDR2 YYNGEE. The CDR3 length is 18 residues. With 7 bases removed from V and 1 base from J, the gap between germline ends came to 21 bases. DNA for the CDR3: TGTGCCAGCTCCCGGACGGTTCGAATAATTTCTGGGGCCAACGTCCTGACTTTC. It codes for CASSRTVRIISGANVLTF.

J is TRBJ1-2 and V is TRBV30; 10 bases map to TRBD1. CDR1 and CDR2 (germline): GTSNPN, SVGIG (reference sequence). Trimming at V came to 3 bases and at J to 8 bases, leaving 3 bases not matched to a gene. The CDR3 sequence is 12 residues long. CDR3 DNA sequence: TGTGCCTGGAGGACAGGGGGCGACGGCTACACCTTC. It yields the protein CAWRTGGDGYTF.

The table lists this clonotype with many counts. The CDR3 spells CASGQQGAIHLGEAFF. The CDR3 DNA reads TGCGCCAGCGGCCAACAGGGGGCCATTCACCTCGGTGAAGCTTTCTTT. The chain recombines TRBV5-1 with TRBJ1-1, with 9 bases fitting TRBD1. The germline gives CDR1 SGHRS, CDR2 YFSETQ. After removal of 7 bases from V and 7 bases from J, the junction contained 17 bases not matched to a gene. CDR3 length equals 16 residues.